The 28 T cell receptor beta chains listed next were all sequenced from one sample in a study of regulatory T cells in long-lasting Graves disease. CDR3-region Arm-PCR and iRepertoire HTBI primers produced the TCR beta libraries. TCRdb used MiXCR to reprocess the multiplex PCR reads, holding one entry per CDR3 protein. The table lists more than 400,000 distinct CDR3 sequences, about 16% of them singletons. Specified time point: newly diagnosed GD, antithyroid drugs for less than 3 months. From PBMCs, RNA was extracted and then used to make the TCR library. The data were also submitted as part of a second study, on T cells in Graves' hyperthyroidism and ophthalmopathy.

Sequenced here: peripheral blood mononuclear cells (PBMCs), sampled at new diagnosis, from a patient treated with antithyroid drugs. These receptors were collected from a woman in her twenties or thirties with Graves disease.

This clonotype was observed many times. The V gene is TRBV7-9, the J gene TRBJ2-3, with TRBD2 matching over 9 bases. The ends lost 3 bases at V and 5 bases at J; junction bases unmatched: 3. CDR1 SEHNR and CDR2 FQNEAQ come from the germline V gene (reference sequence). The CDR3 is 14 residues long. This CDR3 reads CASSLGLAEDTQYF. CDR3 nucleotides: TGTGCCAGCAGCTTGGGACTAGCAGAAGATACGCAGTATTTT.

V and J are TRBV7-9 and TRBJ1-6; D remains unclear. V lost 5 bases to trimming and J lost 5 bases, with 19 bases between them. This CDR3 is 17 amino acids long. CDR1 is SEHNR, CDR2 FQNEAQ, per germline (reference sequence). The CDR3 DNA reads TGTGCCAGCAGCCCACCCGGCACGGGGATGGATAATTCACCCCTCCACTTT. Amino acids: CASSPPGTGMDNSPLHF.

V is TRBV6-2 or TRBV6-3 and J is TRBJ2-5, with D possibly being TRBD1 (6 bases). Per the germline V gene, CDR1 is MNHEY and CDR2 is SVGEGT. Trimming pared 5 bases from V and 5 bases from J, leaving 12 bases between. The CDR3 is 13 amino acids. The CDR3 here is CASSVLDRETQYF. CDR3 nucleotides: TGTGCCAGCAGTGTCCTTGACAGGGAGACCCAGTACTTC.

This clonotype was seen ten or more times. The chain recombines TRBV6-2 or TRBV6-3 with TRBJ1-1; 10 bases map to TRBD1. The CDR3 has 15 residues. CDR1 is MNHEY, CDR2 SVGEGT, per germline. After removal of 4 bases from V and 3 bases from J, the junction contained 5 bases not matched to a gene. This CDR3 is CASSLGQGMYTEAFF. The CDR3, as DNA: TGTGCCAGCAGTTTGGGACAGGGGATGTACACTGAAGCTTTCTTT.

The chain is built from TRBV7-2 and TRBJ1-4, with TRBD1 as a possible D gene (5 bases). Germline V CDR1 and CDR2: SGHTA, FQGNSA. V was clipped by 1 base and J by 6 bases, with 12 bases between them. This CDR3 is 15 amino acids long. The CDR3 DNA is TGTGCCAGCAGCTTAGTTTCAGGGTGGGATGAAAAACTGTTTTTT. It is translated as CASSLVSGWDEKLFF.

This clonotype was observed a handful of times. The chain uses TRBV28 and TRBJ1-5; D gene ambiguous. The CDR3 totals 13 residues. CDR1 and CDR2 from the germline V gene are MDHEN and SYDVKM. Trimming left V 6 bases short and J 2 bases short, with 8 bases between. DNA for the CDR3: TGTGCCAGCAGGGCACGGGGCAATCAGCCCCAGCATTTT. It specifies CASRARGNQPQHF.

This clonotype has ten or more counts. This sequence joins TRBV2 and TRBJ2-7, with TRBD1 matching 11 bases. The CDR3 is 16 amino acids. After removal of 2 bases from V and 4 bases from J, the junction contained 7 bases not matched to a gene. Germline lookup yields CDR1 SNHLY and CDR2 FYNNEI. The CDR3 here is CASSEWGQGVSYEQYF. The CDR3 DNA reads as TGTGCCAGCAGTGAATGGGGACAGGGGGTGTCTTACGAGCAGTACTTC.

The J gene is TRBJ1-1, the V gene TRBV19, with 7 bases lining up with TRBD1. The CDR3 spans 13 residues. Germline trimming cut 7 bases from V and 0 bases from J; bases unmatched to any gene: 2. The germline gives CDR1 LNHDA, CDR2 SQIVND (reference sequence). The CDR3 region is CASTGTVNTEAFF. The CDR3 coding sequence is TGTGCCAGTACCGGGACAGTGAACACTGAAGCTTTCTTT.

This clonotype turned up a few times. This chain connects TRBV5-1 to TRBJ1-6, with D perhaps TRBD1 (6 bases). This CDR3 is 15 amino acids long. Per the germline V gene, CDR1 is SGHRS and CDR2 is YFSETQ. V shed 3 bases and J shed 6 bases, with 13 bases lying between them. This CDR3 reads CASSYRELTNSPLHF. DNA for the CDR3: TGCGCCAGCAGCTACAGGGAATTGACTAATTCACCCCTCCACTTT.

This clonotype was seen a handful of times. This chain uses TRBV6-2 or TRBV6-3 with TRBJ2-1, with 14 bases fitting TRBD2. V shed 6 bases, J shed 8 bases, and the junction held 9 bases outside the gene matches. The CDR3 is made up of 16 amino acids. Germline V gene data show CDR1 as MNHEY and CDR2 as SVGEGT. The CDR3 DNA reads TGTGCCAGCAGCACAACCGGGACTAGCGGGAGTCATGAGCAGTTCTTC. It codes for CASSTTGTSGSHEQFF.

This clonotype has a handful of counts. The V gene is TRBV15, the J gene TRBJ1-5; no firm D call. The V end lost 0 bases, the J end lost 3 bases, and 15 bases lay between the germline ends. This CDR3 spans 17 amino acids. Germline V lookup: CDR1 LNHNV, CDR2 YYDKDF (reference sequence). The CDR3 here is CATSRDRSAGYNQPQHF. The CDR3 DNA reads as TGTGCCACCAGCAGAGATAGGTCGGCAGGCTACAATCAGCCCCAGCATTTT.

This clonotype was recorded many times. The CDR3 bases are TGTGCCAGCAGCTTGGTCGGCGCCTCCGGATACGAGCAGTACTTC. Translation: CASSLVGASGYEQYF. This sequence joins TRBV7-9 and TRBJ2-7; D gene unclear. Trimming pared 3 bases from V and 4 bases from J, leaving 16 bases between. The germline CDR1 and CDR2 sequences are SEHNR and FQNEAQ (reference sequence). The CDR3 loop spans 15 amino acids.

This clonotype was found many times. The chain combines TRBV28 with TRBJ1-5, with 10 nucleotides matching TRBD1. The germline V gene encodes CDR1 MDHEN and CDR2 SYDVKM. V shed 4 bases, J shed 6 bases, and the junction held 6 bases outside the gene matches. The CDR3 has 15 amino acids. The CDR3 nucleotides are TGTGCCAGCAGTTCAGGACAGGGGGAATTTCAGCCCCAGCATTTT. It yields the protein CASSSGQGEFQPQHF.

This clonotype was observed many times. V gene TRBV7-8 combines with J gene TRBJ1-1; D unresolved. Per germline, CDR1 SGHVS and CDR2 FQNEAQ. V was shortened by 2 bases and J by 4 bases, with 20 bases between the two germline ends. This CDR3 is 17 amino acids long. The CDR3 DNA reads TGTGCCAGCAGCTTAAGAGGCCCCATCCCGGCGAGCACTGAAGCTTTCTTT. It yields the protein CASSLRGPIPASTEAFF.

Many counts were recorded for this clonotype. The rearrangement links TRBV15 to TRBJ1-5; tentatively, D is TRBD1 (6 bases). Trimming stripped 6 bases from V and 3 bases from J, with 15 bases between. Per the germline V gene, CDR1 is LNHNV and CDR2 is YYDKDF (reference sequence). CDR3 size: 15 residues. CDR3 in amino acids: CATRSNRVANQPQHF. The CDR3 DNA sequence: TGTGCCACCAGGTCGAACAGGGTGGCCAATCAGCCCCAGCATTTT.

V gene TRBV27 combines with J gene TRBJ1-2, with D maybe TRBD1 (5 bases). Deletions cut 10 bases from V and 8 bases from J, with 17 bases between. The V gene's germline CDR1 is MNHEY and CDR2 SMNVEV (reference sequence). This CDR3 spans 12 amino acids. The CDR3 sequence is CATLTGGEGYTF. CDR3 DNA sequence: TGTGCCACCCTTACGGGGGGGGAAGGCTACACCTTC.

This clonotype was counted at least ten times. The chain employs TRBV7-8 and TRBJ2-7; TRBD1 aligns across 10 bases. The germline gives CDR1 SGHVS, CDR2 FQNEAQ. Trimming took 4 bases from V and 2 from J; bases not matched to a gene: 14. The CDR3 covers 18 residues. In DNA form, the CDR3 reads TGTGCCAGCAGCTCCGGGACAGGGGCTATAGCGAGCGCCTACGAGCAGTACTTC. Encoded protein: CASSSGTGAIASAYEQYF.

This clonotype was counted ten times or more. This rearrangement joins TRBV18 to TRBJ2-7; 7 bases agree with TRBD1. The junction had 10 bases not matched to a gene; V was cut back by 0 bases and J by 2 bases. Germline V gives CDR1 KGHSH, CDR2 LQKENI. The CDR3 runs 17 residues. The CDR3 sequence: CASSPPAPGQKPYEQYF. The CDR3 bases are TGTGCCAGCTCACCACCGGCACCGGGACAGAAGCCCTACGAGCAGTACTTC.

There are many counts of this clonotype. The chain links TRBV28 to TRBJ2-5; no definite D call. This CDR3 has 13 residues. V lost 3 bases and J lost 5, with 10 bases in between. The germline V gene has CDR1 MDHEN and CDR2 SYDVKM. This CDR3 is CASSLQEVETQYF. In nucleotides, the CDR3 is TGTGCCAGCAGTTTGCAAGAGGTGGAGACCCAGTACTTC.

This clonotype has ten or more counts. This chain links TRBV5-5 with TRBJ2-1; 9 bases align to TRBD1. The germline V gene encodes CDR1 SGHKS and CDR2 YYEKEE (reference sequence). J was trimmed by 5 bases and V by 3 bases; bases with no gene match: 6. This CDR3 is 15 amino acids long. CDR3 nucleotides: TGTGCCAGCAGCTCCTACAGGGGGCTCGACAATGAGCAGTTCTTC. It specifies CASSSYRGLDNEQFF. Filled out from reference TRBV5-5 and TRBJ2-1, the complete variable domain reads DAGVTQSPTHLIKTRGQQVTLRCSPISGHKSVSWYQQVLGQGPQFIFQYYEKEERGRGNFPDRFSARQFPNYSSELNVNALLLGDSALYLCASSSYRGLDNEQFFGPGTRLTVL.

This sequence joins TRBV15 and TRBJ2-7, with D possibly matching TRBD1 (5 bases). The germline gives CDR1 LNHNV, CDR2 YYDKDF (reference sequence). This CDR3 region has 15 residues. The V gene lost 0 bases and the J gene lost 2 bases, with 11 bases spanning the gap. The CDR3 here is CATSRDLTEAYEQYF. For the CDR3, the DNA is TGTGCCACCAGCAGAGATCTGACAGAGGCCTACGAGCAGTACTTC.

This clonotype was counted many times. The gene calls are TRBV6-1 and TRBJ2-5; weak D call: TRBD1 (6 bases). The CDR3 covers 13 residues. Germline lookup yields CDR1 MNHNS and CDR2 SASEGT. V shed 5 bases and J shed 5 bases, with 12 bases lying between them. In nucleotides, the CDR3 is TGTGCCAGCAGTCGGAACAGGGTTGAGACCCAGTACTTC. Its protein is CASSRNRVETQYF.

The CDR3 is CASSSAVREPPLHF. The CDR3 region has the DNA TGTGCCAGCAGCAGCGCGGTAAGGGAGCCACCCCTCCACTTT. The genes are TRBV6-1 and TRBJ1-6; no clear D. The V end lost 6 bases, the J end lost 11 bases, and 17 bases lay between the germline ends. CDR1 and CDR2 from the germline V gene are MNHNS and SASEGT. The CDR3 consists of 14 residues.

The chain employs TRBV7-2 and TRBJ2-2, with D tentatively TRBD1 or TRBD2 (5 bases each). The length of the CDR3 is 16 residues. Germline assignment: CDR1 SGHTA and CDR2 FQGNSA. V lost 5 bases, J lost 1 base, and 14 bases lay in between. The DNA of the CDR3 is TGTGCCAGCAGCCAAGATGGGGGATTGAACACCGGGGAGCTGTTTTTT. Protein sequence: CASSQDGGLNTGELFF.

There are many counts of this clonotype. The chain is built from TRBV2 and TRBJ2-3; 13 bases fit TRBD2. This CDR3 region has 14 residues. In germline, CDR1 is SNHLY, CDR2 FYNNEI. J lost 7 bases, V lost 10 bases, and 8 bases had no gene match. The CDR3 reads CAILLAGGGNTQYF. The CDR3 DNA reads TGTGCCATTCTACTAGCGGGAGGGGGAAATACGCAGTATTTT. Full variable domain (remainder filled in from reference TRBV2 and TRBJ2-3): EPEVTQTPSHQVTQMGQEVILRCVPISNHLYFYWYRQILGQKVEFLVSFYNNEISEKSEIFDDQFSVERPDGSNFTLKIRSTKLEDSAMYFCAILLAGGGNTQYFGPGTRLTVL.

This clonotype showed up many times. The chain has TRBV2 and TRBJ2-6, with a tentative D call TRBD1 (5 bases). Looked up from germline, CDR1 is SNHLY and CDR2 is FYNNEI. The CDR3 spans 15 residues. V lost 6 bases and J 0 bases, leaving 9 bases between the germline ends. The CDR3 coding sequence is TGTGCCAGCAGCCAGGGATCCTCTGGGGCCAACGTCCTGACTTTC. Translation gives CASSQGSSGANVLTF.

V and J are TRBV18 and TRBJ1-3; no reliable D call. Trimming took 8 bases from V and 0 from J, leaving 11 bases between them. The germline gives CDR1 KGHSH, CDR2 LQKENI. This CDR3 is built from 14 residues. The CDR3 DNA follows: TGTGCCAGCGCCCCCTTCGGCTCTGGAAACACCATATATTTT. This sequence encodes CASAPFGSGNTIYF.

This clonotype was observed many times. Sequence at one end of the junction differs from germline and may be a read error. The chain links TRBV20-1 to TRBJ2-7; 9 nucleotides match TRBD1. This CDR3 has 12 residues. CDR1 is DFQATT, CDR2 SNEGSKA, per germline (reference sequence). The CDR3 DNA sequence: TGCAGTGCTAGGTACCGGGACAGGGTAAGGGACTTC. Encoded protein: CSARYRDRVRDF.